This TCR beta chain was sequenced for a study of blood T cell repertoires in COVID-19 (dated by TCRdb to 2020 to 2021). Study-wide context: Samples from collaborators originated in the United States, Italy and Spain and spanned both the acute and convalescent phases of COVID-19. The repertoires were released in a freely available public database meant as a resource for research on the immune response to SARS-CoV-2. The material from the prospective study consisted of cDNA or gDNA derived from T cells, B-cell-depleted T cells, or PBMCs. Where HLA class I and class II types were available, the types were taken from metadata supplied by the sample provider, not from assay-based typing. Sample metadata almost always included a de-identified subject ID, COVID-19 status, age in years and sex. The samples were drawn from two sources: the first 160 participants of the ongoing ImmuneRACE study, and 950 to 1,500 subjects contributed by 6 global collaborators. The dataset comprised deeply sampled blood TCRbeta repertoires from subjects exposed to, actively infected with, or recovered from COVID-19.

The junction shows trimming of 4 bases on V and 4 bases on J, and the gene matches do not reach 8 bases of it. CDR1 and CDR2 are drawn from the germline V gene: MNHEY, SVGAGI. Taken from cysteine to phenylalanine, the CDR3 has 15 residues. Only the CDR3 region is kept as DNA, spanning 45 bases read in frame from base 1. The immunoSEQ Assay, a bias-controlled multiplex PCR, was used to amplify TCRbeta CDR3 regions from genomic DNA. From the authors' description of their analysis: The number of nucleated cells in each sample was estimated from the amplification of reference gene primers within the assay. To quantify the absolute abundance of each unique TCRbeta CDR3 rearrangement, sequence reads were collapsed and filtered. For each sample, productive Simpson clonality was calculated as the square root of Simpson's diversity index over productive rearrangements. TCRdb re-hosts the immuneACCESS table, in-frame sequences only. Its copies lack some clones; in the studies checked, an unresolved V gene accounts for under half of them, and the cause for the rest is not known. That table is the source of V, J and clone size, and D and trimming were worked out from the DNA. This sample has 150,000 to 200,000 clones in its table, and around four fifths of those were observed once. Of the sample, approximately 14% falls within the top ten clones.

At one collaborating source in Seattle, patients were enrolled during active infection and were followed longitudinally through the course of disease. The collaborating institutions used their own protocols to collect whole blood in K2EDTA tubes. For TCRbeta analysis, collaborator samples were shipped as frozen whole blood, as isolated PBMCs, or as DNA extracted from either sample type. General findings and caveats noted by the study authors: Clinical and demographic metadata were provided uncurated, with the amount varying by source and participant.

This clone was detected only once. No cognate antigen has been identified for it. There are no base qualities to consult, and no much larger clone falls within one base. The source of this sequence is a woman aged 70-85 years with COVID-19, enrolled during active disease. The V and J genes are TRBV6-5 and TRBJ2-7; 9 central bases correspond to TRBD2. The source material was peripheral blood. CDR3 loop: CASSSPTSGRYEQYF. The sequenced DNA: TGTGCCAGCAGTTCGCCAACTAGCGGGCGGTACGAGCAGTACTTC.